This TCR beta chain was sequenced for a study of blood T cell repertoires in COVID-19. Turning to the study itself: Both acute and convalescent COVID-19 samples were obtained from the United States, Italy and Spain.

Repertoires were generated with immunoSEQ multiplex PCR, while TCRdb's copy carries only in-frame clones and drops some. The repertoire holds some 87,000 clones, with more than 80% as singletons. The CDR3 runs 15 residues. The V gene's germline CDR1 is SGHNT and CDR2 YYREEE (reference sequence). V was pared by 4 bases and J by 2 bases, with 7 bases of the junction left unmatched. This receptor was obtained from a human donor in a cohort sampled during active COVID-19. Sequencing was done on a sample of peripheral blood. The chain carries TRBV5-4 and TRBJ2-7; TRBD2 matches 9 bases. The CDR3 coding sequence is TGTGCCAGCAGCCCGGGGACTAGCCCTGCCTACGAGCAGTACTTC. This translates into CASSPGTSPAYEQYF.